This TCR beta chain was sequenced during a study of blood T cell repertoires in COVID-19. For the study at large: Donors in the United States, Italy and Spain gave samples during acute or convalescent COVID-19.

This CDR3 has 16 amino acids. The V end was cut by 4 bases, the J end by 8 bases, with 21 bases between. Looked up from germline, CDR1 is SGHRS and CDR2 is YFSETQ. Original data processing: From reference gene primer amplification, estimates of nucleated cell counts were derived. Using immunoSEQ multiplex PCR, the repertoire was profiled, and TCRdb retains in-frame clones only, with some absent. That table furnishes V, J and clone size, whereas the DNA furnished D and trimming. Of 200,000 to 250,000 clones listed, 75% to 85% are singletons. Sequencing was carried out using peripheral blood. J is TRBJ1-4 and V is TRBV5-1; TRBD1 might be the D (5 bases). The TCR was taken from a woman in her 70s with COVID-19, enrolled during active disease. CDR3: CASSLPRGGVGEKLFF. The CDR3 DNA sequence: TGCGCCAGCAGCCTCCCGCGGGGGGGAGTAGGCGAAAAACTGTTTTTT.